This entry is about one T cell receptor (beta chain). The data were taken from a study of blood T cell repertoires in COVID-19. For the study at large: The United States, Italy and Spain supplied acute and convalescent COVID-19 samples.

The CDR3 spans 14 residues. Germline trimming cut 4 bases from V and 5 bases from J; bases unmatched to any gene: 7. CDR1 SQVTM and CDR2 ANQGSEA come from the germline V gene. Sequencing used immunoSEQ multiplex PCR; TCRdb keeps in-frame clones, though not all of them. The data hold some 150,000 clones, with about 87% observed a single time. V and J are TRBV29-1 and TRBJ2-5; 10 positions match TRBD1. Sequencing was performed on peripheral blood. The sequence was obtained from a woman aged 45-65 years with acute or convalescent COVID-19. The CDR3 reads CSVAPTGGGETQYF. DNA for the CDR3: TGCAGCGTTGCGCCGACAGGGGGCGGGGAGACCCAGTACTTC.